The 29 T cell receptor beta chains reported below all come from one sample, sequenced in a study of T cell responses to AZD1222 COVID-19 vaccine. Measured with immunoSEQ multiplex PCR; TCRdb has only the in-frame clones, and not every one. This table has fewer than 100,000 clones, about 81% appearing once. The source was peripheral blood, collected 28 days after the second AZD1222 dose. The origin of the receptors is an adult who received the AZD1222 COVID-19 vaccine.

The chain employs TRBV11-3 and TRBJ1-6, with unresolved D. The germline V gene encodes CDR1 SGHNT and CDR2 YENEEA. This CDR3 spans 13 amino acids. The ends were cut back, 0 bases at V and 5 bases at J, with 2 bases in the middle. The CDR3 nucleotides are TGTGCCAGCAGCTTAGAGAATAATTCACCCCTCCACTTT. Translation: CASSLENNSPLHF.

This clone occurred a few times. The CDR3 here is CASLPQQGWSTEAFF. CDR3 DNA: TGTGCCAGCCTTCCCCAACAGGGGTGGAGCACTGAAGCTTTCTTT. J is TRBJ1-1 and V is TRBV6-5, with TRBD1 matching over 7 bases. CDR1 is MNHEY and CDR2 is SVGAGI in the germline V gene. V shed 8 bases and J 4 bases; nucleotides not matched to a gene: 13. The CDR3 totals 15 residues.

The gene calls are TRBV3-1 (or the pseudogene TRBV3-2) and TRBJ2-3; D is unresolved. CDR1 is LGHDT, CDR2 YNNKEL, per germline (reference sequence). V lost 5 bases, J lost 3 bases, and 24 bases lay in between. The CDR3 has 18 amino acids. In DNA form, the CDR3 reads TGTGCCAGCAGCAAATCCTCAGTATACGGCCCACCGACAGATACGCAGTATTTT. Amino acids: CASSKSSVYGPPTDTQYF.

Only one count was recorded for this clone. V usage is TRBV5-1 and J usage is TRBJ2-1; the match to TRBD2 covers 8 bases. The germline gives CDR1 SGHRS, CDR2 YFSETQ. V gave up 5 bases and J gave up 6 bases; unmatched junction bases: 19. The CDR3 has 18 residues. This CDR3 is CASSFLPTPGRGGNEQFF. CDR3 DNA: TGCGCCAGCAGTTTCTTGCCCACTCCCGGGAGGGGGGGCAATGAGCAGTTCTTC.

The J gene is TRBJ1-2, the V gene TRBV6-5; a possible D gene is TRBD1 (6 bases). This CDR3 spans 14 amino acids. CDR1 MNHEY and CDR2 SVGAGI come from the germline V gene. V dropped 9 bases and J dropped 0 bases, with 14 bases sitting between them. CDR3 DNA sequence: TGTGCCAGTCATCGGGACACTTCTAACTATGGCTACACCTTC. Its protein product is CASHRDTSNYGYTF.

V is TRBV6-2 or TRBV6-3 and J is TRBJ2-1, with D tentatively TRBD1 (6 bases). This CDR3 spans 14 amino acids. Germline V lookup: CDR1 MNHEY, CDR2 SVGEGT. The germline V and J ends were trimmed by 5 bases and 4 bases, with 12 bases remaining between them. The DNA of the CDR3 is TGTGCCAGCAGTACTCAACAGGGTTACAATGAGCAGTTCTTC. It translates to CASSTQQGYNEQFF.

This clone is labeled medium-sized. The sample carries other DNA sequences with the same CDR3. This chain connects TRBV5-1 to TRBJ2-2; 9 bases match TRBD1. This CDR3 is built from 14 residues. Germline values: CDR1 SGHRS, CDR2 YFSETQ. V was pared by 4 bases and J by 4 bases, with 2 bases of the junction left unmatched. CDR3 sequence: CASSPGQGTGELFF. CDR3 coding DNA: TGCGCCAGCAGCCCGGGACAGGGCACCGGGGAGCTGTTTTTT.

This rearrangement joins TRBV5-1 to TRBJ1-2; 10 bases match TRBD1. V was clipped by 4 bases and J by 6 bases; unmatched bases: 3. The CDR3 totals 13 residues. Germline-derived CDR1 and CDR2 are SGHRS and YFSETQ. The CDR3 DNA reads TGCGCCAGCAGCGTGACAGGGGGCGATGGCTACACCTTC. This translates into CASSVTGGDGYTF.

The genes are TRBV20-1 and TRBJ2-4; D may be TRBD1 (6 bases). In germline, CDR1 is DFQATT, CDR2 SNEGSKA (reference sequence). V lost 3 bases to trimming and J lost 0 bases, with 12 bases between them. The length of the CDR3 is 15 residues. The CDR3 loop is CSASQGREAKNIQYF. The CDR3 DNA reads as TGCAGTGCTAGTCAGGGGCGCGAAGCCAAAAACATTCAGTACTTC.

This clone was detected once. Here the CDR3 DNA reads TGTGCCAGCAGTTTATTGGGGGGGGATGAAAAACTGTTTTTT. Protein sequence: CASSLLGGDEKLFF. V is TRBV27 and J is TRBJ1-4, with D maybe TRBD1 (5 bases). Trimming took off 1 base at V and 6 bases at J, with 9 bases between the two ends. In germline, CDR1 is MNHEY, CDR2 SMNVEV (reference sequence). CDR3 length: 14 amino acids.

The CDR3 sequence: CASSINGNPLPRQYF. The CDR3 coding sequence is TGTGCCAGTTCTATTAACGGGAATCCACTTCCGAGGCAGTATTTT. The rearrangement joins TRBV19 to TRBJ2-3; a weak D match, TRBD2 (5 bases). V was clipped by 8 bases and J by 11 bases, with 26 bases between them. Germline CDR1 is LNHDA and CDR2 is SQIVND (reference sequence). The CDR3 contains 15 residues.

This clone was seen a few times. V usage is TRBV5-1 and J usage is TRBJ1-6, with unresolved D. The CDR3 totals 15 residues. The germline V gene encodes CDR1 SGHRS and CDR2 YFSETQ. V was trimmed by 0 bases and J by 9 bases, leaving 13 bases between them. As DNA, the CDR3 is TGCGCCAGCAGCTTGGCCCACAGTTTGAGTTCACCCCTCCACTTT. Translating gives CASSLAHSLSSPLHF.

This chain uses TRBV6-5 with TRBJ2-7; the D is unclear. The V and J ends lost 3 bases and 2 bases respectively, with 5 bases between them. The CDR3 loop spans 12 amino acids. The germline V gene has CDR1 MNHEY and CDR2 SVGAGI. CDR3 residues: CASSYSPYEQYF. As DNA, the CDR3 is TGTGCCAGCAGTTATTCCCCCTACGAGCAGTACTTC.

The J gene is TRBJ1-1, the V gene TRBV7-2; 8 bases agree with TRBD1. The CDR3 is 15 amino acids. Per the germline V gene, CDR1 is SGHTA and CDR2 is FQGNSA. The V gene end was trimmed by 5 bases and the J gene end by 4 bases; junction bases not matched to a gene: 9. CDR3 nucleotides: TGTGCCAGCAGCCTCACAGGACAGGGCTTCACTGAAGCTTTCTTT. This sequence encodes CASSLTGQGFTEAFF.

This rearrangement joins TRBV6-5 to TRBJ1-2; 10 bases are shared with TRBD1. The CDR3 has 16 amino acids. Germline CDR1 is MNHEY and CDR2 is SVGAGI. With V trimmed by 0 bases and J by 7 bases, 8 bases remained unmatched. This CDR3 reads CASSYSVTGGAGGYTF. CDR3 in DNA: TGTGCCAGCAGTTACTCGGTGACAGGGGGCGCCGGTGGCTACACCTTC.

The V call is TRBV18, the J call TRBJ1-1; D not certain. Germline lookup yields CDR1 KGHSH and CDR2 LQKENI. This CDR3 is built from 15 residues. Trimming stripped 3 bases from V and 0 bases from J, with 11 bases between. Here the CDR3 reads CASSPGQVLNTEAFF. The CDR3, as DNA: TGTGCCAGCTCACCTGGCCAGGTCCTGAACACTGAAGCTTTCTTT.

The rearrangement joins TRBV7-9 to TRBJ1-1, with D tentatively TRBD1 (5 bases). Germline CDR1 is SEHNR and CDR2 is FQNEAQ (reference sequence). V lost 5 bases to trimming and J lost 0 bases, with 13 bases between them. CDR3 size: 15 residues. For the CDR3, the DNA is TGTGCCAGCAGCCCCAATACAGGTGTGAACACTGAAGCTTTCTTT. This gives the protein CASSPNTGVNTEAFF.

V gene TRBV9 combines with J gene TRBJ2-1; TRBD1 is a possible D gene (6 bases). The V gene lost 3 bases and the J gene lost 8 bases, with 15 bases spanning the gap. The CDR3 runs 14 residues. Germline-derived CDR1 and CDR2 are SGDLS and YYNGEE. CDR3 sequence reads: CASSGGSGVYEQFF. The CDR3 DNA reads as TGTGCCAGCAGCGGAGGTTCAGGGGTCTATGAGCAGTTCTTC.

A note on this clone: A clone one base away is much larger, so this may be a read error. Other nucleotide sequences from this sample produce the same CDR3. This chain uses TRBV11-3 with TRBJ1-1; D gene uncertain. The CDR3 extends over 13 amino acids. The V end was cut by 1 base, the J end by 0 bases, with 3 bases between. Germline CDR1 reads SGHNT; CDR2 reads YENEEA. CDR3 bases: TGTGCCAGCAGCTTAGGGGTGAACACTGAAGCTTTCTTT. This encodes CASSLGVNTEAFF.

The CDR3, as DNA: TGCGCCAGCAGCCTGGGACGGACTAGCGGCGACGAGCAGTACTTC. Protein product: CASSLGRTSGDEQYF. J is TRBJ2-7 and V is TRBV5-1, with 10 bases fitting TRBD2. Per germline, CDR1 SGHRS and CDR2 YFSETQ. V trimming: 4 bases; J trimming: 5 bases; junction bases outside the gene matches: 9. This CDR3 has 15 amino acids.

This chain uses TRBV18 with TRBJ1-1, with 9 bases fitting TRBD1. J gave up 4 bases and V 4 bases, and 10 bases lay outside the gene matches. In germline, CDR1 is KGHSH, CDR2 LQKENI. The CDR3 consists of 16 residues. The CDR3 sequence: CASSRLPPGQGTEAFF. The CDR3 nucleotides read TGTGCCAGCTCACGACTCCCCCCGGGACAGGGCACTGAAGCTTTCTTT. The whole variable domain, filled in from reference TRBV18 and TRBJ1-1, reads NAGVMQNPRHLVRRRGQEARLRCSPMKGHSHVYWYRQLPEEGLKFMVYLQKENIIDESGMPKERFSAEFPKEGPSILRIQQVVRGDSAAYFCASSRLPPGQGTEAFFGQGTRLTVV.

The chain is built from TRBV5-1 and TRBJ2-3; the D is unclear. Between the trimmed V and J ends, which lost 2 bases and 0 bases, there was a span of 1 base. This CDR3 spans 12 amino acids. Germline CDR1 is SGHRS and CDR2 is YFSETQ. CDR3 bases: TGCGCCAGCAGCTTAAGCACAGATACGCAGTATTTT. Residues: CASSLSTDTQYF.

J is TRBJ1-2 and V is TRBV18; D not resolved. Germline CDR1 is KGHSH and CDR2 is LQKENI. Trimming removed 3 bases from V and 5 bases from J, with 13 bases in between. The CDR3 runs 14 residues. CDR3 protein: CASSPDALGYGYTF. CDR3 nucleotide sequence: TGTGCCAGCTCACCTGACGCCCTTGGGTATGGCTACACCTTC.

The rearrangement joins TRBV5-1 to TRBJ2-1, with 11 positions matching TRBD2. In germline, CDR1 is SGHRS, CDR2 YFSETQ. The CDR3 runs to 17 residues. J was trimmed by 3 bases and V by 4 bases; bases with no gene match: 9. CDR3 sequence: CASSPRGGTSGYNEQFF. The CDR3 DNA follows: TGCGCCAGCAGCCCGAGAGGGGGGACTAGCGGCTACAATGAGCAGTTCTTC.

The chain links TRBV5-1 to TRBJ2-7; tentative D call: TRBD1 (6 bases). CDR3 length equals 13 residues. V was shortened by 0 bases and J by 7 bases, with 11 bases between the two germline ends. Germline V lookup: CDR1 SGHRS, CDR2 YFSETQ. The CDR3 nucleotides are TGCGCCAGCAGCTTGGCAGGGGTGGGAGAGCAGTACTTC. Translation: CASSLAGVGEQYF.

The rearrangement uses TRBV3-1 (or the pseudogene TRBV3-2) and TRBJ2-5; no reliable D call. Trimming took off 7 bases at V and 5 bases at J, with 14 bases between the two ends. Germline V gene sequence: CDR1 LGHDT, CDR2 YNNKEL (reference sequence). The CDR3 is 13 residues long. This CDR3 is CASTRREQETQYF. In nucleotides, the CDR3 is TGTGCCAGCACCCGGCGAGAGCAGGAGACCCAGTACTTC.

The rearrangement joins TRBV19 to TRBJ1-5; D gene ambiguous. Per the germline V gene, CDR1 is LNHDA and CDR2 is SQIVND (reference sequence). This CDR3 comprises 15 residues. V lost 0 bases to trimming and J lost 0 bases, with 6 bases between them. DNA for the CDR3: TGTGCCAGTAGTATAGACTGGAATAGCAATCAGCCCCAGCATTTT. Translating it yields CASSIDWNSNQPQHF.

The chain couples TRBV3-1 (or the pseudogene TRBV3-2) to TRBJ1-1; TRBD1 might be the D (5 bases). CDR3 length: 16 residues. Trimming left V 4 bases short and J 5 bases short, with 20 bases between. CDR1 LGHDT and CDR2 YNNKEL come from the germline V gene (reference sequence). CDR3 nucleotides: TGTGCCAGCAGCCCGAATAGTGGGGGGGGAGGTACTGAAGCTTTCTTT. Translation gives CASSPNSGGGGTEAFF.

The chain combines TRBV19 with TRBJ2-7; no reliable D call. The V end was cut by 1 base, the J end by 3 bases, with 7 bases between. Germline lookup yields CDR1 LNHDA and CDR2 SQIVND (reference sequence). The CDR3 length is 13 residues. Written as DNA, the CDR3 is TGTGCCAGTAGTATAGGTTCAGTCTACGAGCAGTACTTC. This sequence encodes CASSIGSVYEQYF.